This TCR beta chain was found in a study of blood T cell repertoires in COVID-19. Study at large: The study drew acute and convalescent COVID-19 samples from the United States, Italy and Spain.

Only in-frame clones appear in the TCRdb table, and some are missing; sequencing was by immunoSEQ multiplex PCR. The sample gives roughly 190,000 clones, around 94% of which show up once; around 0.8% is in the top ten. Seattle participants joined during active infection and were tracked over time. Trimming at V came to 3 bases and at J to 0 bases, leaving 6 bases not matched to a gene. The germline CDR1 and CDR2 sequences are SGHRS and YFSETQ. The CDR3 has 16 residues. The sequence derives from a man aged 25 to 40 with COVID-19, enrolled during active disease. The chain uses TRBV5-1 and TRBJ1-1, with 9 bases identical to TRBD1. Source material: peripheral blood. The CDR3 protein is CASSSSRDRVNTEAFF. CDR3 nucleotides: TGCGCCAGCAGCTCCAGCCGGGACAGGGTGAACACTGAAGCTTTCTTT.